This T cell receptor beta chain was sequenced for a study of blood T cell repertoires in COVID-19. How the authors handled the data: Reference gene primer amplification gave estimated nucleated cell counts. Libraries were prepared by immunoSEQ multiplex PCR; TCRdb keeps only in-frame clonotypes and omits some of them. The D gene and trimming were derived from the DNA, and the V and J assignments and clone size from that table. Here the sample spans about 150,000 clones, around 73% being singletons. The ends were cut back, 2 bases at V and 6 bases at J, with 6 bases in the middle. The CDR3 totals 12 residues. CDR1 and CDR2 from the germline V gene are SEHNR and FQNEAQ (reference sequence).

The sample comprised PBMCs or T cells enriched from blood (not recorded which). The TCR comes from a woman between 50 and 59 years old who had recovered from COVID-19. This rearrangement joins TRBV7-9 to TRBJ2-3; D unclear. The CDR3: CASSLMRDTQYF. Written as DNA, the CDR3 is TGTGCCAGCAGCTTAATGAGGGATACGCAGTATTTT.